Included here is one T cell receptor beta chain sequence, with context. This record comes from a study of T cell changes during pregnancy in multiple sclerosis. The repertoire was sequenced with immunoSEQ multiplex PCR; TCRdb's copy has only in-frame clones and lacks some. The repertoire holds around 50,000 clones, with 95% as singletons. This CDR3 is 15 amino acids long. The germline V gene has CDR1 MNHNS and CDR2 SASEGT. Germline trimming cut 10 bases from V and 4 bases from J; bases unmatched to any gene: 9. Sequenced material: CD8+ T cells from peripheral blood mononuclear cells, taken in the first trimester of pregnancy. The TCR originated in a female donor with multiple sclerosis, enrolled in a pregnancy study. The rearrangement joins TRBV6-1 to TRBJ2-3; 12 bases map to TRBD2. The CDR3, as DNA: TGTGCCATCTCCTCCGGGACTAGCGGGTCAGATACGCAGTATTTT. It yields the protein CAISSGTSGSDTQYF.